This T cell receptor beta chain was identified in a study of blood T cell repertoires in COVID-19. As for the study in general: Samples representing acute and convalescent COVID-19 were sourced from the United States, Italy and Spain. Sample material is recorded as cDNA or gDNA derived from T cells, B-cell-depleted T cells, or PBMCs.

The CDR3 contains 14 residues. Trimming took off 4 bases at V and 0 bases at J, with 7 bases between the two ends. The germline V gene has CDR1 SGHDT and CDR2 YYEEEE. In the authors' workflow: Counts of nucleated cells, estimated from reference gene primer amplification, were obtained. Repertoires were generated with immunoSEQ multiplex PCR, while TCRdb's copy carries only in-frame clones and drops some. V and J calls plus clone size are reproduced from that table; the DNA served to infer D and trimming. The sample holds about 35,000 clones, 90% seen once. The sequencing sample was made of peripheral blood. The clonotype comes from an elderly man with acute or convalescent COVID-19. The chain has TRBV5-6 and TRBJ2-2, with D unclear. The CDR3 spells CASSPTANTGELFF. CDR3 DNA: TGTGCCAGCAGCCCTACAGCGAACACCGGGGAGCTGTTTTTT.